This is a list of T cell receptor beta chains from one sample in a study of T cells after yellow fever vaccination. TCRdb fed the 5' RACE reads into MiXCR, producing one record per CDR3 protein. The table lists almost 30,000 distinct CDR3 sequences, about 5% of them singletons, with 35% to 45% in the top ten. Sequences were derived from CD8+ T cells sorted from PBMCs, sampled 10 days after the yellow fever booster vaccination. Every receptor here comes from a man aged 30 to 39 who received the YFV17D yellow fever vaccine. Both conserved end residues are part of each CDR3. The D gene is left open where the match is weak. The listing skips clone size in some rows; elsewhere it reads once, few, many or a size class.

TRBV7-6,many,TRBD1,13,TRBJ2-7,CASSAWTGYEQYF,TGTGCCAGCAGCGCCTGGACAGGGTACGAGCAGTACTTC
TRBV15,many,TRBD2,17,TRBJ2-7,CATSRTGTSGSLYEQYF,TGTGCCACCAGCAGAACTGGGACTAGCGGGAGTCTCTACGAGCAGTACTTC
TRBV14,many,-,13,TRBJ2-1,CASSRPRVNEQFF,TGTGCCAGCAGCCGTCCCAGGGTGAATGAGCAGTTCTTC
TRBV24-1,-,-,17,TRBJ2-5,CATSETVSSLEGETQYF,TGTGCCACCAGTGAAACGGTATCGTCCCTGGAGGGCGAGACCCAGTACTTC
TRBV20-1,many,-,13,TRBJ1-2,CSARGGKLDGYTF,TGCAGTGCTAGAGGGGGGAAGCTCGATGGCTACACCTTC
TRBV12-3/TRBV12-4,many,TRBD2,15,TRBJ2-7,CASSLWREGLYEQYF,TGTGCCAGCAGTTTGTGGCGGGAGGGCCTCTACGAGCAGTACTTC
TRBV7-8,many,TRBD1,14,TRBJ2-2,CASSRTGGTGELFF,TGTGCCAGCAGTCGGACAGGGGGCACCGGGGAGCTGTTTTTT
TRBV5-6,many,TRBD2,12,TRBJ2-3,CASSFSGRTQYF,TGTGCCAGCAGCTTTAGCGGGAGAACGCAGTATTTT
TRBV7-6,many,-,14,TRBJ1-5,CASSPGGSNQPQHF,TGTGCCAGCAGCCCCGGGGGAAGCAATCAGCCCCAGCATTTT
TRBV7-9,many,-,16,TRBJ2-7,CASSLGSPQVSYEQYF,TGTGCCAGCAGCTTGGGATCTCCTCAGGTGTCCTACGAGCAGTACTTC
TRBV5-1,few,TRBD2,17,TRBJ2-2,CASSHTSGSATTGELFF,TGCGCCAGCAGCCACACTAGCGGGAGCGCGACCACCGGGGAGCTGTTTTTT
TRBV7-9,many,-,15,TRBJ2-5,CASSLPGPRLETQYF,TGTGCCAGCAGCTTACCAGGGCCTCGGCTAGAGACCCAGTACTTC
TRBV6-5,many,-,13,TRBJ2-1,CASSYSFHNEQFF,TGTGCCAGCAGTTACTCCTTTCACAATGAGCAGTTCTTC
TRBV28,-,-,13,TRBJ2-5,CASTLGGAQTQYF,TGTGCCAGCACCCTCGGAGGGGCGCAGACCCAGTACTTC
TRBV7-9,many,-,12,TRBJ2-1,CASSRGSEEQFF,TGTGCCAGCAGCCGAGGGAGTGAAGAGCAGTTCTTC
TRBV2,many,-,14,TRBJ2-7,CASSGPRVVDEQYF,TGTGCCAGCAGTGGCCCCAGGGTTGTGGACGAGCAGTACTTC
TRBV28,many,-,13,TRBJ2-5,CASNPGAGETQYF,TGTGCCAGCAATCCGGGTGCGGGAGAGACCCAGTACTTC
TRBV5-1,many,TRBD1,15,TRBJ2-7,CASSLAAGTGYEQYF,TGCGCCAGCAGCTTGGCCGCCGGGACAGGGTACGAGCAGTACTTC
TRBV18,many,-,14,TRBJ2-4,CASSPIRVENIQYF,TGTGCCAGCTCACCAATCAGGGTTGAAAACATTCAGTACTTC
TRBV6-5,many,-,15,TRBJ1-3,CASSYEQGGGNTIYF,TGTGCCAGCAGTTACGAACAGGGCGGGGGAAACACCATATATTTT
TRBV10-3,many,-,11,TRBJ2-7,CAIKFGEEQYF,TGTGCCATCAAGTTCGGGGAAGAGCAGTACTTC
TRBV7-9,-,-,15,TRBJ1-5,CASSSSRGADQPQHF,TGTGCCAGCAGCTCATCGCGGGGGGCGGATCAGCCCCAGCATTTT
TRBV9,many,TRBD2,16,TRBJ2-2,CASSVGLAGNTGELFF,TGTGCCAGCAGCGTAGGGCTAGCGGGGAACACCGGGGAGCTGTTTTTT
TRBV7-8,medium-sized,-,13,TRBJ2-2,CASSLAASGELFF,TGTGCCAGCAGCTTAGCGGCGTCCGGGGAGCTGTTTTTT
TRBV12-3/TRBV12-4,many,-,14,TRBJ2-5,CASSSGTRIETQYF,TGTGCCAGCAGCTCCGGGACCCGAATAGAGACCCAGTACTTC
TRBV4-1,many,TRBD1,15,TRBJ1-4,CASSQWTGGDEKLFF,TGCGCCAGCAGCCAATGGACAGGGGGCGATGAAAAACTGTTTTTT
TRBV6-2/TRBV6-3,many,TRBD1,15,TRBJ2-7,CASSHPGQGFHEQYF,TGTGCCAGCAGTCATCCGGGACAGGGGTTCCACGAGCAGTACTTC
TRBV20-1,many,-,13,TRBJ1-1,CSAWASVNPEAFF,TGCAGTGCCTGGGCCAGCGTTAACCCTGAAGCTTTCTTT
TRBV20-1,-,-,12,TRBJ2-5,CSAREGPETQYF,TGCAGTGCTAGAGAGGGCCCAGAGACCCAGTACTTC
TRBV12-3/TRBV12-4,-,TRBD2,14,TRBJ2-7,CASNSLSGGREQYF,TGTGCCAGTAACTCCCTAAGCGGGGGGAGGGAGCAGTACTTC
TRBV11-2,many,TRBD2,18,TRBJ2-2,CASSPREGAGDLTGELFF,TGTGCCAGCAGCCCGCGGGAGGGAGCGGGAGACCTTACCGGGGAGCTGTTTTTT
TRBV20-1,few,-,13,TRBJ2-5,CSAPGRFEETQYF,TGCAGTGCTCCCGGCCGTTTTGAAGAGACCCAGTACTTC
TRBV6-4,many,-,12,TRBJ2-2,CASSDLKGELFF,TGTGCCAGCAGTGACTTGAAAGGGGAGCTGTTTTTT
TRBV5-1,many,TRBD1,12,TRBJ2-1,CASSFEGGPWFF,TGCGCCAGCAGCTTTGAAGGGGGCCCATGGTTCTTC
TRBV10-3,many,-,16,TRBJ2-2,CAISVLRDANTGELFF,TGTGCCATCAGTGTCCTAAGAGACGCGAACACCGGGGAGCTGTTTTTT
TRBV4-3,many,TRBD2,15,TRBJ2-5,CASSQGSGSRETQYF,TGCGCCAGCAGCCAAGGAAGCGGGAGCCGTGAGACCCAGTACTTC
TRBV27,many,-,12,TRBJ2-7,CASSSSGAEQYF,TGTGCCAGCAGTTCCTCAGGGGCCGAGCAGTACTTC
TRBV5-1,many,-,15,TRBJ2-2,CASSLRNEDTGELFF,TGCGCCAGCAGCTTGCGTAATGAGGACACCGGGGAGCTGTTTTTT
TRBV13,many,TRBD2,22,TRBJ2-1,CASSLELAGVGGERSSYNEQFF,TGTGCCAGCAGCTTGGAGCTAGCGGGAGTCGGTGGGGAGAGGAGCTCCTACAATGAGCAGTTCTTC
TRBV7-2,many,TRBD2,15,TRBJ2-7,CASSFTSGPSYEQYF,TGTGCCAGCAGCTTTACTAGCGGGCCTTCCTACGAGCAGTACTTC
TRBV18,many,-,15,TRBJ2-7,CASSQTSTGRYEQYF,TGTGCCAGCTCTCAAACATCAACGGGCCGCTACGAGCAGTACTTC
TRBV29-1,few,-,11,TRBJ1-2,CSVPRGGGYTF,TGCAGCGTTCCCCGGGGCGGTGGCTACACCTTC
TRBV3-1,many,-,16,TRBJ1-2,CASSQELREMDYGYTF,TGTGCCAGCAGCCAAGAACTAAGGGAGATGGACTATGGCTACACCTTC
TRBV7-8,many,-,12,TRBJ2-3,CASPAGIDTQYF,TGTGCCAGCCCCGCAGGGATAGATACGCAGTATTTT
TRBV4-3,many,-,13,TRBJ2-7,CASSQDLDGEQYF,TGCGCCAGCAGCCAAGATCTAGATGGCGAGCAGTACTTC
TRBV7-9,many,TRBD2,16,TRBJ2-3,CASSEEREGWADTQYF,TGTGCCAGCAGCGAAGAGCGGGAGGGCTGGGCAGATACGCAGTATTTT
TRBV19,many,-,13,TRBJ2-1,CASSIVGYNEQFF,TGTGCCAGTAGTATTGTGGGTTACAATGAGCAGTTCTTC
TRBV5-1,many,-,11,TRBJ2-3,CASSLDWTQYF,TGCGCCAGCAGCTTGGACTGGACGCAGTATTTT
TRBV5-1,many,-,15,TRBJ2-3,CASSAKYGSTDTQYF,TGCGCCAGCAGCGCCAAATACGGCAGCACAGATACGCAGTATTTT
TRBV20-1,many,TRBD1,14,TRBJ2-7,CSARIGQGAYEQYF,TGCAGTGCTAGGATCGGACAGGGGGCGTACGAGCAGTACTTC
TRBV28,many,TRBD2,13,TRBJ2-1,CASRGTSYNEQFF,TGTGCCAGCAGGGGGACTAGCTACAATGAGCAGTTCTTC
TRBV12-3/TRBV12-4,many,-,12,TRBJ1-6,CASSLPGSPLHF,TGTGCCAGCAGTTTACCCGGTTCACCCCTCCACTTT
TRBV7-8,many,-,12,TRBJ2-7,CASSLHLYEQYF,TGTGCCAGCAGCCTACATCTCTACGAGCAGTACTTC